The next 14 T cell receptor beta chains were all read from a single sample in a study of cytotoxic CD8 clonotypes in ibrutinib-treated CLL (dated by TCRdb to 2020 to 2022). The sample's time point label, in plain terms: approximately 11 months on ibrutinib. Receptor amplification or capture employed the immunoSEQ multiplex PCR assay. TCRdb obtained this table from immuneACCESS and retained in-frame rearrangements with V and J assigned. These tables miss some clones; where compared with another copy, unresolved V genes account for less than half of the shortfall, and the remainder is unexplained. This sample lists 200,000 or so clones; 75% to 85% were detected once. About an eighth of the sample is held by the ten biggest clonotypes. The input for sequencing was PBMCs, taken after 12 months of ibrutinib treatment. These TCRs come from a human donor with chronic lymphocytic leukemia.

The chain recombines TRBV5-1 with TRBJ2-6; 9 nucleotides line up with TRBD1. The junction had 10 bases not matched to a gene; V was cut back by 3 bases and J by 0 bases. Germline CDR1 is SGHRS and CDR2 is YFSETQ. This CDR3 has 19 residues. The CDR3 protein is CASSSRDRAQSSGANVLTF. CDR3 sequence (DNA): TGCGCCAGCAGCTCCCGGGACAGGGCCCAATCCTCTGGGGCCAACGTCCTGACTTTC.

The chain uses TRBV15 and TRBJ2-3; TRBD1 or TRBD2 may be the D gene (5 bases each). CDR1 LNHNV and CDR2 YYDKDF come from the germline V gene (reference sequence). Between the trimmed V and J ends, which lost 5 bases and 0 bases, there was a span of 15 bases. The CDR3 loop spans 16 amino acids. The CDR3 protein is CATSGYGTKSTDTQYF. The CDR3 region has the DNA TGTGCCACCAGCGGATACGGGACCAAAAGCACAGATACGCAGTATTTT.

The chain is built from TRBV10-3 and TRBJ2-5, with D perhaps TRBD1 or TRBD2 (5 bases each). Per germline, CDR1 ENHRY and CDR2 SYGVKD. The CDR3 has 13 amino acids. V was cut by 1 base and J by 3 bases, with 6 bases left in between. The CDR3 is CAISELGEETQYF. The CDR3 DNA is TGTGCCATCAGTGAGTTGGGGGAAGAGACCCAGTACTTC.

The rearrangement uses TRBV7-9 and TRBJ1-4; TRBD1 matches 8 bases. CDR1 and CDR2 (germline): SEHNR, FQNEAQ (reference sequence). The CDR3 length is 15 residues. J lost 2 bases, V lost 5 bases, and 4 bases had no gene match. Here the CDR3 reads CASSTSGGTNEKLFF. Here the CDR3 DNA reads TGTGCCAGCAGCACGTCAGGGGGCACTAATGAAAAACTGTTTTTT.

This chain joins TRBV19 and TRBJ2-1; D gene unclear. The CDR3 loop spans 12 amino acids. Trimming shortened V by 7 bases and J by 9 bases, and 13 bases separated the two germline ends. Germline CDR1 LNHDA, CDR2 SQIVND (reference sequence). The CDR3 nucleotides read TGTGCCAGTACGAGTTTTGGGTTTGAGCAGTTCTTC. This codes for CASTSFGFEQFF.

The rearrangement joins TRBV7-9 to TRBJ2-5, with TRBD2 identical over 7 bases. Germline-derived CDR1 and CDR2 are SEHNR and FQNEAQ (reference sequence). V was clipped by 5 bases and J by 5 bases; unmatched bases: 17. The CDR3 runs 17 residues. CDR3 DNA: TGTGCCAGCAGCCTCTCTGGGGGGAGGGTCAAGGAGGAGACCCAGTACTTC. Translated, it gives CASSLSGGRVKEETQYF.

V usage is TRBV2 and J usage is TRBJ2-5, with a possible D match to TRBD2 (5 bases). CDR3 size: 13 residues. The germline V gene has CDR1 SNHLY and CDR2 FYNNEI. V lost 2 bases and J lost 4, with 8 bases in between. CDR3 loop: CASSERGIETQYF. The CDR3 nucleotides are TGTGCCAGCAGTGAAAGAGGGATAGAGACCCAGTACTTC.

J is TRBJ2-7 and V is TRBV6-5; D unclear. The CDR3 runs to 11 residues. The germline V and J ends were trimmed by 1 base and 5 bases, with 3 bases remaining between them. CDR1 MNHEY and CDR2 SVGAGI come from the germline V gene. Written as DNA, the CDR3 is TGTGCCAGCAGTTACTTCAACGAGCAGTACTTC. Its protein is CASSYFNEQYF.

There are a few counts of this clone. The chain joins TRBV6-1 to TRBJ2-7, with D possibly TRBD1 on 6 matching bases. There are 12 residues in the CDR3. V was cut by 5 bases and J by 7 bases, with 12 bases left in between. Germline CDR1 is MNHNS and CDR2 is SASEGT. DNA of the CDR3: TGTGCCAGCAGTACAGGGTTCGGGGAGCAGTACTTC. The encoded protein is CASSTGFGEQYF.

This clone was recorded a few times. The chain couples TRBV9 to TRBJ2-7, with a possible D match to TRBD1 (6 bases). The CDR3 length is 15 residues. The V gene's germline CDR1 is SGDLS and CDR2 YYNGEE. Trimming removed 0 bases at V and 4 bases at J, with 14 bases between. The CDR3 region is CASSVGPRQGYEQYF. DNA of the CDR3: TGTGCCAGCAGCGTAGGACCGCGCCAGGGGTACGAGCAGTACTTC.

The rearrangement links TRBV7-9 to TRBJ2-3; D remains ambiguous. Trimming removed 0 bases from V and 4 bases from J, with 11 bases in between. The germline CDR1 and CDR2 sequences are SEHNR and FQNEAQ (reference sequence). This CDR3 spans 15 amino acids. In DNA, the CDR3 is TGTGCCAGCAGCTTAGCGCTAATAGTAGCAGATACGCAGTATTTT. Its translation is CASSLALIVADTQYF.

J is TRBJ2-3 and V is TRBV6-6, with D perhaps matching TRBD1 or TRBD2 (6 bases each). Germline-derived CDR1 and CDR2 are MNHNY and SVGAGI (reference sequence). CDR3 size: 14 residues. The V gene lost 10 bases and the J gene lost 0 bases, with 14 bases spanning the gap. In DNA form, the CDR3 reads TGTGCCACCCTGGGGGGCAGTAGCACAGATACGCAGTATTTT. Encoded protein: CATLGGSSTDTQYF.

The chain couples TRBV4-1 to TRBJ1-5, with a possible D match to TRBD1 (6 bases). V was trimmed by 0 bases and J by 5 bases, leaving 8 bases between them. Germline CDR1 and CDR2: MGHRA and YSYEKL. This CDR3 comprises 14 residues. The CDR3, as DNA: TGCGCCAGCAGCCAAGATACAGGGCATCAGCCCCAGCATTTT. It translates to CASSQDTGHQPQHF.

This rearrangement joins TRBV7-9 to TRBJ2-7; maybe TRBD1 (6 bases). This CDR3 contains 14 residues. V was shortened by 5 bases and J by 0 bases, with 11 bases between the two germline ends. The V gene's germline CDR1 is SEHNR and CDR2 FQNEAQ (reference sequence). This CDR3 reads CASSPRGNSYEQYF. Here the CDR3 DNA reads TGTGCCAGCAGCCCAAGGGGGAACTCCTACGAGCAGTACTTC.